This entry lists 5 T cell receptor beta chains sequenced from one sample in a study of cytomegalovirus exposure and HLA in healthy donors. The PCR made use of 60 Vbeta and 13 Jbeta primers. Sequenced by immunoSEQ multiplex PCR; TCRdb stores in-frame clones only, minus some. The table shows a few hundred thousand clones, with 65% to 90% occurring only once. Sequencing was done on a sample of PBMCs. The receptors shown here come from a girl aged 10-17 years in good health and CMV-seronegative.

This clone turned up a few times. This sequence joins TRBV28 and TRBJ1-4; 8 nucleotides match TRBD1. Germline V gene sequence: CDR1 MDHEN, CDR2 SYDVKM. The CDR3 sequence is 14 residues long. Unmatched junction bases numbered 15, after V lost 4 bases and J lost 17 bases. The CDR3 region is CASSSDEDREKVFF. CDR3 sequence (DNA): TGTGCCAGCAGTTCCGACGAGGACAGGGAAAAGGTTTTTTTT.

This clone was recorded once. This chain's CDR3 is CASSLMAGGTAYNEQFF. Here the CDR3 DNA reads TGCGCCAGCAGCTTGATGGCGGGGGGGACTGCCTACAATGAGCAGTTCTTC. V gene TRBV5-1 combines with J gene TRBJ2-1; TRBD2 aligns across 9 bases. J was trimmed by 2 bases and V by 1 base; bases with no gene match: 7. Germline CDR1 SGHRS, CDR2 YFSETQ. The CDR3 contains 17 residues.

This chain connects TRBV18 to TRBJ2-4, with D perhaps matching TRBD1 (6 bases). V was cut by 5 bases and J by 0 bases, with 11 bases left in between. The CDR3 is 15 residues long. CDR1 KGHSH and CDR2 LQKENI come from the germline V gene. CDR3 protein: CASSTGQLAKNIQYF. In DNA form, the CDR3 reads TGTGCCAGCTCAACCGGACAGCTAGCCAAAAACATTCAGTACTTC.

The V gene is TRBV28, the J gene TRBJ1-6; 7 bases map to TRBD1. This CDR3 contains 15 residues. J lost 3 bases, V lost 8 bases, and 7 bases had no gene match. CDR1 and CDR2 from the germline V gene are MDHEN and SYDVKM. CDR3 amino acids: CASGQVNIYNSPLHF. The CDR3 region has the DNA TGTGCCAGCGGACAGGTGAATATCTATAATTCACCCCTCCACTTT. The variable domain in full, with the rest retrieved from reference TRBV28 and TRBJ1-6, is DVKVTQSSRYLVKRTGEKVFLECVQDMDHENMFWYRQDPGLGLRLIYFSYDVKMKEKGDIPEGYSVSREKKERFSLILESASTNQTSMYLCASGQVNIYNSPLHFGNGTRLTVT.

V and J are TRBV7-9 and TRBJ1-1, with a possible D match to TRBD1 (6 bases). Germline loops: CDR1 SEHNR, CDR2 FQNEAQ (reference sequence). The ends were cut back, 5 bases at V and 5 bases at J, with 21 bases in the middle. The CDR3 has 16 residues. The CDR3 region is CASSTGGHLGGTEAFF. For the CDR3, the DNA is TGTGCCAGCAGCACCGGGGGCCATCTGGGGGGGACTGAAGCTTTCTTT.